This record looks at one T cell receptor (beta chain) sequence and its context. What it binds is unknown. This sample is drawn from a study of early T cells in non-severe SARS-CoV-2 infection. The overall study: RNA in bulk from unsorted whole blood was sequenced, and chains were unpaired. Study-wide results and caveats: Comparison of clonotypes with VDJdb favored anti-spike CD8 responses while missing private and CD4 specificities.

V was trimmed by 5 bases and J by 0 bases, leaving 11 bases between them. Germline V gives CDR1 DFQATT, CDR2 SNEGSKA (reference sequence). CDR3 length: 14 amino acids. Individual cDNA molecules were tagged with unique molecular identifiers, the study reported. TCRdb fed the 5' RACE reads into MiXCR, producing one record per CDR3 protein. The table shows 70,000 to 85,000 distinct CDR3 sequences, with about 12% occurring only once. The chain uses TRBV20-1 and TRBJ1-5; D ambiguous. This receptor was obtained from an adult who was a healthcare worker with PCR-confirmed SARS-CoV-2 infection or an uninfected control (not recorded which). The sequenced sample was whole blood. The CDR3 DNA sequence: TGCAGTGCTGCCCCCCGGGCTAGCAATCAGCCCCAGCATTTT. Its translation is CSAAPRASNQPQHF.